This T cell receptor (beta chain) was profiled in a study of shared clonotypes between healthy human individuals. Study-wide results and caveats: Several donors showed sharing of 4.5% to 6% of naive CD4 clonotypes.

This clone occurred once. Its cognate antigen is unknown. TCRdb's table, derived via immunoSEQ multiplex PCR, lists solely in-frame clones and lacks some. The sample shows about 670,000 clones, 72% of them seen only once. The material sequenced was memory CD4+ T cells sorted from blood. Sample subset: CD45RA-negative fraction. The source of this sequence is a woman aged 30 to 39 in good health.

For the CDR3, the DNA is TGTGCCAGCAGTGAAGCGCTCTGGACTAGCGGGAGCCAGCTCTACAATGAGCAGTTCTTC. Amino acids: CASSEALWTSGSQLYNEQFF. V is TRBV2 and J is TRBJ2-1; 13 positions agree with TRBD2. CDR1 is SNHLY, CDR2 FYNNEI, per germline. With 0 bases clipped from V and 3 bases from J, the junction kept 11 bases outside the gene matches. The CDR3 has 20 amino acids.